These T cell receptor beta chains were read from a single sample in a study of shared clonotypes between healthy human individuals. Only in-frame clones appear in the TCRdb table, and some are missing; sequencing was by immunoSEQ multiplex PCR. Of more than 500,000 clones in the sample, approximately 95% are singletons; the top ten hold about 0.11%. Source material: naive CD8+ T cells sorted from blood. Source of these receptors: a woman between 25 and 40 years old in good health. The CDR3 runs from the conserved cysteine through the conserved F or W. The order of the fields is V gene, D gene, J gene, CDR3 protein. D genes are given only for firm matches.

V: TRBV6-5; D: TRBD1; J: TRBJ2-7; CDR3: CASSLGQGQGAYEQYF
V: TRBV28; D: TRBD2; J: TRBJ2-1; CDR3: CASSKGLAGGPSYNEQFF
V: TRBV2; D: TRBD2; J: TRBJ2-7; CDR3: CASTEAIAGVMGSYEQYF
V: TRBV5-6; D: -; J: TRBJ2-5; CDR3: CASSLYQETQYF
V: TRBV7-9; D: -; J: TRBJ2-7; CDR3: CASSSTLEAYEQYF
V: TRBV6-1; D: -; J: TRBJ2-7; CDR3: CASSVTSSYEQYF
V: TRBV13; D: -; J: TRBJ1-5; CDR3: CASSQGRSSNQPQHF
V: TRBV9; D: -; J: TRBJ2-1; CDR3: CASSGRRSGQFF
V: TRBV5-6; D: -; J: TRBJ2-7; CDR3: CASSLVPSYEQYF
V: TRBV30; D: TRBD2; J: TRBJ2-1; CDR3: CAWTPSGNEQFF
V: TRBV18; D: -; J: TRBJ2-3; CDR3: CASSPGHWLSSTDTQYF
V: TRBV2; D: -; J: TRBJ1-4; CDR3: CASSSSEKLFF
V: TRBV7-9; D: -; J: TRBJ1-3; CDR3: CASTAGVLSGNTIYF
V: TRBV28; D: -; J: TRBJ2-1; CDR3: CASSFLRNNEQFF
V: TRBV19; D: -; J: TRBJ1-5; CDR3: CASSIWGYEPQHF
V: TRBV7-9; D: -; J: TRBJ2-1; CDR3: CASSLSLLNGEQFF
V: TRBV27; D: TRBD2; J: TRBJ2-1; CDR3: CASSLLAGALYEQFF
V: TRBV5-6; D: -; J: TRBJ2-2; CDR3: CASALGADANTGELFF
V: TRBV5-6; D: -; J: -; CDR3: CASSISYEQYF
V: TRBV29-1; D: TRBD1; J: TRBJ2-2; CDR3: CSVEGQFAGELFF
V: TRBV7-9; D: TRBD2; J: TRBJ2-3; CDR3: CASSSFRTSRRGNTQYF
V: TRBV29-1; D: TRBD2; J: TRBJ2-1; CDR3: CSVDGHGLDWVNEQFF
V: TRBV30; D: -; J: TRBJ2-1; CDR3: CAWSEGSAVEQFF
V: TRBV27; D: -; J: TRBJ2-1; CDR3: CASSQSRSGNEQFF
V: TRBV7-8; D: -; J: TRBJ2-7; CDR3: CASSLNWDRLDF
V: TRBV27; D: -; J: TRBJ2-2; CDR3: CASSLSKTTGELFF
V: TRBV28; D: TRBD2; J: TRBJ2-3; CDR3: CASRAEGLAVPSSTDTQYF
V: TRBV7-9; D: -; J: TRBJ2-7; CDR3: CASSLVSGREQYF
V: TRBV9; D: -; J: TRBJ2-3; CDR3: CASSGRTSTDTQYF
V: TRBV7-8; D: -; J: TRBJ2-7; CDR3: CASSAITYEQYF
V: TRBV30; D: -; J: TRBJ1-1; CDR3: CAWTSSVGAFF
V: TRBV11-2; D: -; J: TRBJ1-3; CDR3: CASSLGRSSGNTIYF
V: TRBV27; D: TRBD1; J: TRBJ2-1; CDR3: CASSLTGGEDNEQFF
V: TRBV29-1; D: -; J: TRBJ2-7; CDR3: CSVEGATYEQYF
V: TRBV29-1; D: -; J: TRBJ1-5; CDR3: CSVEVGDPLTQHF
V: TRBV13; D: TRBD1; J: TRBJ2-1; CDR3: CASSLPPGTGGENEQFF
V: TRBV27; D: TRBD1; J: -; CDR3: CASSLFGTGTGEQYF
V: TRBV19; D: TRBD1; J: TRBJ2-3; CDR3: CASSRQGSITDTQYF
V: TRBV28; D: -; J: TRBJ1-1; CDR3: CASSHDGEGEGTEAFF
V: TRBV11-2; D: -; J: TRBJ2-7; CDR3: CASSLDPIYEQYF
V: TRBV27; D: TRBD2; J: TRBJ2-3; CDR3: CASSLSGGRAPDTQYF
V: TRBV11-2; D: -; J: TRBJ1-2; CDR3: CASSLDEFPPGLYGYTF
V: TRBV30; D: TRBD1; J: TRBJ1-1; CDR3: CAWSMTGTTEAFF
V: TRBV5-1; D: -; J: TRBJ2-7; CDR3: CASSLARGDEQYF
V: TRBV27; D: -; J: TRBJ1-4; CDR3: CASSAMADSVEFLEKLFF
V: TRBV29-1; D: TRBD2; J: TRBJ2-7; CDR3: CSVTPGGASNEQYF
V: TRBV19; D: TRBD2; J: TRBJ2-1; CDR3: CASTGTSTREQFF
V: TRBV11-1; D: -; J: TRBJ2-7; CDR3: CASSLNSGREQYF
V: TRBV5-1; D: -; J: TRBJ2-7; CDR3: CASSYLGNYEQYF
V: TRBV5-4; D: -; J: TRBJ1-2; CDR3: CASSLAGAGTNYGYTF
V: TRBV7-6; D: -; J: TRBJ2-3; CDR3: CASSFGGDTQYF